This T cell receptor beta chain was recovered during a study of CD8+ T cells in alopecia areata. With regard to this clone: The antigen remains undetermined.

Obtained from alopecia areata patients were lesional scalp punch biopsies along with peripheral blood. Broader study findings: TCR sharing was clearer in mice than between patients, perhaps partly owing to patient HLA diversity.

The V gene's germline CDR1 is LGHNA and CDR2 YNFKEQ. The CDR3 spans 17 residues. V was pared by 0 bases and J by 6 bases, with 6 bases of the junction left unmatched. As the sequencing template, cDNA was produced by extracting RNA and reverse transcribing it. Profiling relied on immunoSEQ multiplex PCR, and the TCRdb table lists in-frame clones only, not all of them. The data show about 30,000 clones, more than 55% seen once. J is TRBJ2-1 and V is TRBV4-2; 12 nucleotides line up with TRBD2. The sample was NKG2D-high CD8+ T cells sorted from blood. This sequence originates from a human donor with alopecia areata. The DNA for the CDR3 is TGTGCCAGCAGCCAAGATTGGTCTAGCGGGAGGGCCAATGAGCAGTTCTTC. Its protein product is CASSQDWSSGRANEQFF.